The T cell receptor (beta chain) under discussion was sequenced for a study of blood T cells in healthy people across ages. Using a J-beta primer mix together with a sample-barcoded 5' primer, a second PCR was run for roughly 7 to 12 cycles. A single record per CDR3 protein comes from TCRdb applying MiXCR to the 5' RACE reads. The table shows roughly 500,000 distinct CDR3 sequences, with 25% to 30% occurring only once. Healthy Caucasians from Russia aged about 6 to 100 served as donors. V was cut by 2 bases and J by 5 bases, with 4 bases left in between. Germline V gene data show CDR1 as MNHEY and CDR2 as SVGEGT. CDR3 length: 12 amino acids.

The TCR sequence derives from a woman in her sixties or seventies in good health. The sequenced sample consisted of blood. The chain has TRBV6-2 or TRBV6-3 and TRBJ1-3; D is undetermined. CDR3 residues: CASSYARNTIYF. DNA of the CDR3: TGTGCCAGCAGTTACGCGAGAAACACCATATATTTT.